This TCR beta chain was identified in a study of blood T cells in healthy people across ages. With 2 bases clipped from V and 6 bases from J, the junction kept 9 bases outside the gene matches. CDR1 and CDR2 (germline): DFQATT, SNEGSKA (reference sequence). This CDR3 comprises 14 residues. The authors ran a second PCR of roughly 6 to 12 cycles using a sample-barcoded 5' primer and a J-beta primer mix. From the 5' RACE reads, TCRdb called clonotypes with MiXCR, one entry per CDR3 protein. The data show 780,000 or so distinct CDR3 sequences, just over 55% seen once. This clonotype was recorded once. Investigators took 8.5 to 10 milliliters of peripheral blood from every donor.

The sequenced sample was blood. This TCR was recovered from a man aged 35-49 years in good health. This chain connects TRBV20-1 to TRBJ1-2, with 7 positions matching TRBD1. The CDR3 loop reads CSARSPQGVHGYTF. CDR3 coding DNA: TGCAGTGCTAGAAGCCCCCAGGGGGTGCATGGCTACACCTTC.